Below, 15 T cell receptor beta chains from the same sample are listed, as sequenced in a study of shared clonotypes between healthy human individuals. Sequencing was performed with immunoSEQ multiplex PCR; in TCRdb, only in-frame clones are kept and a portion is missing. The data hold some 2.1 million clones, with about 95% observed a single time. Naive CD8 cells, CD45RO-negative and positively selected for CCR7, excluded terminally differentiated effector memory CD45RA+ cells. The source material was naive CD8+ T cells sorted from blood. These receptors were taken from a man aged 18 to 30 in good health.

V is TRBV19 and J is TRBJ2-2, with TRBD1 matching 8 bases. V was pared by 5 bases and J by 4 bases, with 3 bases of the junction left unmatched. This CDR3 is 14 amino acids long. Germline loops: CDR1 LNHDA, CDR2 SQIVND (reference sequence). The CDR3 bases are TGTGCCAGTAGTCTAACAGGGGGCACCGGGGAGCTGTTTTTT. This encodes CASSLTGGTGELFF.

This clone appeared a single time. The CDR3 sequence: CASSLLAEGVYNEQFF. The CDR3 nucleotides read TGTGCCAGCAGCTTACTAGCCGAGGGAGTCTACAATGAGCAGTTCTTC. V usage is TRBV7-2 and J usage is TRBJ2-1, with D perhaps TRBD2 (5 bases). Germline CDR1 reads SGHTA; CDR2 reads FQGNSA. V shed 2 bases and J shed 3 bases, with 14 bases lying between them. CDR3 length: 16 residues.

The chain employs TRBV30 and TRBJ2-3, with 14 bases aligning to TRBD2. This CDR3 spans 16 amino acids. Germline CDR1 reads GTSNPN; CDR2 reads SVGIG (reference sequence). V trimming: 3 bases; J trimming: 2 bases; junction bases outside the gene matches: 4. CDR3 loop: CAWRGLAGELTDTQYF. CDR3 nucleotide sequence: TGTGCCTGGAGGGGACTAGCGGGAGAACTCACAGATACGCAGTATTTT. Complete variable domain (other parts from reference TRBV30 and TRBJ2-3): SQTIHQWPATLVQPVGSPLSLECTVEGTSNPNLYWYRQAAGRGLQLLFYSVGIGQISSEVPQNLSASRPQDRQFILSSKKLLLSDSGFYLCAWRGLAGELTDTQYFGPGTRLTVL.

The chain is built from TRBV5-6 and TRBJ1-1; 8 bases align to TRBD1. The CDR3 runs 14 residues. V lost 1 base and J lost 7; bases outside the gene matches: 6. Per germline, CDR1 SGHDT and CDR2 YYEEEE. The CDR3 nucleotides read TGTGCCAGCAGCTTGCGGACAGGGACTTTTGAAGCTTTCTTT. Translated, it gives CASSLRTGTFEAFF.

This sequence joins TRBV4-1 and TRBJ2-3, with a possible D match to TRBD1 (6 bases). The V gene lost 1 base and the J gene lost 7 bases, with 9 bases spanning the gap. CDR3 length: 13 residues. CDR1 and CDR2 (germline): MGHRA, YSYEKL. This chain's CDR3 is CASSQVRDNTQYF. CDR3 sequence (DNA): TGCGCCAGCAGCCAAGTCCGGGACAATACGCAGTATTTT.

The chain's CDR3 is CASSPGRHEQYF. The CDR3 DNA is TGTGCCAGCAGCCCGGGACGCCACGAGCAGTACTTC. V is TRBV5-4 and J is TRBJ2-7; D tentatively fits TRBD1 or TRBD2 (5 bases each). Germline values: CDR1 SGHNT, CDR2 YYREEE (reference sequence). V was clipped by 4 bases and J by 5 bases, with 10 bases between them. This CDR3 has 12 amino acids.

V gene TRBV6-5 combines with J gene TRBJ1-2; D is perhaps TRBD1 (6 bases). V was shortened by 2 bases and J by 6 bases, with 13 bases between the two germline ends. Germline loops: CDR1 MNHEY, CDR2 SVGAGI. The CDR3 loop spans 14 amino acids. The CDR3 DNA reads as TGTGCCAGCAGTTACGAGTCGGCAGGGGATGGCTACACCTTC. It translates to CASSYESAGDGYTF.

The chain couples TRBV7-3 to TRBJ1-3, with 9 bases lining up with TRBD1. J gave up 8 bases and V 4 bases, and 6 bases lay outside the gene matches. CDR1 is SGHTA, CDR2 FQGTGA, per germline. The CDR3 totals 14 residues. The CDR3 DNA is TGTGCCAGCAGCTACACAGGGGGCGAGGACACCATATATTTT. Its translation: CASSYTGGEDTIYF.

The chain joins TRBV7-3 to TRBJ2-7, with D maybe TRBD1 (6 bases). Germline values: CDR1 SGHTA, CDR2 FQGTGA. There are 15 residues in the CDR3. The V end was cut by 7 bases, the J end by 0 bases, with 16 bases between. CDR3 DNA: TGTGCCAGCACCGTTGACGGACAGTCCTCCTACGAGCAGTACTTC. It specifies CASTVDGQSSYEQYF.

Comments on this clone: Different DNA sequences within this sample yield the same CDR3. The rearrangement links TRBV13 to TRBJ2-1; TRBD2 aligns across 11 bases. After removal of 3 bases from V and 4 bases from J, the junction contained 5 bases not matched to a gene. Germline loops: CDR1 PRHDT, CDR2 FYEKMQ (reference sequence). The CDR3 runs to 16 residues. The CDR3 DNA reads TGTGCCAGCAGCTTCCTCGGGACTAGCGGATACAATGAGCAGTTCTTC. Encoded protein: CASSFLGTSGYNEQFF.

This clone was seen only once. The CDR3 reads CAIPLAGTNTGELFF. CDR3 coding DNA: TGTGCCATCCCGCTAGCGGGGACGAACACCGGGGAGCTGTTTTTT. The chain uses TRBV10-3 and TRBJ2-2, with 9 bases aligning to TRBD2. The CDR3 totals 15 residues. Germline assignment: CDR1 ENHRY and CDR2 SYGVKD. V dropped 8 bases and J dropped 0; count of bases not matched to a gene: 4.

V is TRBV11-2 and J is TRBJ2-4; no definite D call. Germline V gene data show CDR1 as SGHAT and CDR2 as FQNNGV. This CDR3 region has 12 residues. With 0 bases removed from V and 9 bases from J, the gap between germline ends came to 6 bases. CDR3 sequence (DNA): TGTGCCAGCAGCTTAGACCATTTCATTCAGTACTTC. As protein: CASSLDHFIQYF.

The V and J genes are TRBV9 and TRBJ1-2; D unresolved. Trimming stripped 4 bases from V and 4 bases from J, with 17 bases between. The CDR3 loop spans 15 amino acids. Germline CDR1 reads SGDLS; CDR2 reads YYNGEE. Written as DNA, the CDR3 is TGTGCCAGCAGCACCCAAAATGAAGAGATCTATGGCTACACCTTC. It specifies CASSTQNEEIYGYTF.

The chain links TRBV28 to TRBJ2-2, with 8 bases fitting TRBD1. The CDR3 has 16 residues. V shed 3 bases, J shed 2 bases, and the junction held 5 bases outside the gene matches. Germline assignment: CDR1 MDHEN and CDR2 SYDVKM. The CDR3 DNA reads TGTGCCAGCAGTTTTAGCAGGGGGCGCAACACCGGGGAGCTGTTTTTT. Translation: CASSFSRGRNTGELFF.

The chain combines TRBV7-9 with TRBJ2-7; TRBD1 agrees at 7 bases. Germline V gives CDR1 SEHNR, CDR2 FQNEAQ (reference sequence). Germline trimming cut 5 bases from V and 4 bases from J; bases unmatched to any gene: 8. The CDR3 has 14 amino acids. CDR3 region: CASSNTGVGYEQYF. As DNA, the CDR3 is TGTGCCAGCAGCAACACAGGGGTAGGGTACGAGCAGTACTTC.